This T cell receptor beta chain was sequenced in a study of shared clonotypes between healthy human individuals. General observations from the study: The naive CD4 repertoires of a few donors were compared, and around 5% of clonotypes were shared.

Authors' methods: From ImmunoSEQ came sequences covering only the junction and carrying no quality scores, so filtering differed. Repertoires were generated with immunoSEQ multiplex PCR, while TCRdb's copy carries only in-frame clones and drops some. The V and J calls and clone size come from that table; D and trimming were worked out from the DNA. The sample lists 2,500,000 or so clones; over 85% were seen once. Concerning this clone itself: Its specificity is unknown.

The trim removed 1 base at V and 9 bases at J, leaving 8 bases unmatched. Per germline, CDR1 SGDLS and CDR2 YYNGEE. This CDR3 comprises 15 residues. The gene calls are TRBV9 and TRBJ2-1, with 9 bases fitting TRBD1. The origin of this receptor is a young man in good health. Material: naive CD4+ T cells sorted from blood. Subset: CD45RA+ positively selected. CDR3 nucleotides: TGTGCCAGCAGCGTACCGGGACAGGGTCTCGGTGAGCAGTTCTTC. Translating gives CASSVPGQGLGEQFF.